This TCR beta chain was sequenced for a study of Ad26.COV2.S vaccination and SARS-CoV-2 variants. In the study overall: The vaccine Ad26.COV2.S was put into the muscle once, or twice with 56 days between. General study results and limits: Researchers reported similar non-spike TCR breadth in vaccine and placebo recipients. Post-vaccination spike-specific CD8+ and CD4+ T cell responses reportedly had substantial breadth.

Described treatment: about 20 received Ad26.COV2.S at low or high dose, single or two shots; a few received placebo; per-sample allocation not given. Sampling was performed 63 days after the first vaccine or placebo injection. Donor was an adult aged 18-55 years in Boston. The CDR3 runs 13 residues. Germline-derived CDR1 and CDR2 are MNHEY and SVGAGI. V was pared by 6 bases and J by 3 bases, with 4 bases of the junction left unmatched. As to this clone: The antigen is unknown.

TCRdb's table, derived via immunoSEQ multiplex PCR, lists solely in-frame clones and lacks some. Among about 440,000 clones listed, roughly 87% were seen once. The receptor was derived from a person aged 18-60 years who received the Ad26.COV2.S COVID-19 vaccine or a placebo. Sequences were derived from peripheral blood, sampled in a trial of Ad26.COV2.S vaccine versus placebo. The chain has TRBV6-5 and TRBJ2-5, with TRBD1 identical over 7 bases. CDR3 DNA: TGTGCCAGCAGGACAGGGTTGGAAGAGACCCAGTACTTC. The encoded protein is CASRTGLEETQYF.